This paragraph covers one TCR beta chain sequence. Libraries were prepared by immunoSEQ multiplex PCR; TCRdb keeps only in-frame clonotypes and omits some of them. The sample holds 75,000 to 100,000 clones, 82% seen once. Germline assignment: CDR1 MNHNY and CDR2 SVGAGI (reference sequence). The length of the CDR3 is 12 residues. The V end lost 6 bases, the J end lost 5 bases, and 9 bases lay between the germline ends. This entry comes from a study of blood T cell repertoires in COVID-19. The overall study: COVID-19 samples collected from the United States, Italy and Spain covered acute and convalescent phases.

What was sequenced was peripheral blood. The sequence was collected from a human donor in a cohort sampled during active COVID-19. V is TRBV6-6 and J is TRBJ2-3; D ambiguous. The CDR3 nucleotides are TGTGCCAGCAGCGATTTCGGAGATACGCAGTATTTT. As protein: CASSDFGDTQYF.